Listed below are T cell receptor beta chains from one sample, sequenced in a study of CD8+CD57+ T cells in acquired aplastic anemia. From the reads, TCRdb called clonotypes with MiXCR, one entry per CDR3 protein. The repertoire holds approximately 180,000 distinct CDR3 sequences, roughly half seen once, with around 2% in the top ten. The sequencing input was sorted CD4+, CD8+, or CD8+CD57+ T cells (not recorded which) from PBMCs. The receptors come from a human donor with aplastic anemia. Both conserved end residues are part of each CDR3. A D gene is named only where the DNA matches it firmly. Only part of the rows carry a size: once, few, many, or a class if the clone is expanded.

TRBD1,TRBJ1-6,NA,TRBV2,CASSEGRGPNSPLHF,TGCGCCAGCAGTGAAGGGAGGGGGCCGAATTCACCCCTCCACTTT
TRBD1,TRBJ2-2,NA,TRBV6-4,CASSDSQGDTGELFF,TGTGCCAGCAGTGACTCACAGGGGGACACCGGGGAGCTGTTTTTT
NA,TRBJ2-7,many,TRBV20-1,CSANPGSGSYEQYF,TGCAGTGCCAATCCAGGTAGCGGATCCTACGAGCAGTACTTC
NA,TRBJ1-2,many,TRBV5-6,CASSLVGFGYTF,TGTGCCAGCAGCTTGGTAGGGTTTGGCTACACCTTC
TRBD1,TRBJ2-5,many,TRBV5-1,CASSYDRGAETQYF,TGCGCCAGCAGCTACGACAGGGGGGCAGAGACCCAGTACTTC
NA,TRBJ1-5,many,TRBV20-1,CSAAVGHGSNQPQHF,TGCAGTGCCGCTGTAGGCCACGGTAGCAATCAGCCCCAGCATTTT
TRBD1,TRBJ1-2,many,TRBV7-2,CASSWDRNSLGYTF,TGTGCCAGCAGCTGGGACAGGAATTCGCTTGGGTACACCTTC
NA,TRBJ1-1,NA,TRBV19,CASSSLGRGTTEAFF,TGTGCCAGTAGTAGCCTAGGACGGGGAACTACTGAAGCTTTCTTT
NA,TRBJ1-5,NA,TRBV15,CATSRDKRLHQPQHF,TGTGCCACCAGCAGAGATAAACGGCTCCATCAGCCCCAGCATTTT
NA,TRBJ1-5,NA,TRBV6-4,CASSIDSLSNQPQHF,TGTGCCAGCAGTATAGACAGCCTTAGCAATCAGCCCCAGCATTTT
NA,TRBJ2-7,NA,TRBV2,CASGLQTYEQYF,TGTGCCAGCGGGTTACAAACCTACGAGCAGTACTTC
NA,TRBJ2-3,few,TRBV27,CASSSRGDYTDTQYF,TGTGCCAGCAGTTCTAGAGGGGATTACACAGATACGCAGTATTTT
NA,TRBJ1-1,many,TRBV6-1,CASRRTGHEAFF,TGTGCCAGCAGAAGAACGGGACACGAAGCTTTCTTT
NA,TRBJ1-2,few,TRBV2,CASSERDILGGYTF,TGTGCCAGCAGTGAACGGGACATATTAGGAGGCTACACCTTC
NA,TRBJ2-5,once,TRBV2,CASSEGGLQETQYF,TGTGCCAGCAGTGAGGGGGGACTCCAAGAGACCCAGTACTTC
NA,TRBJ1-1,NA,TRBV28,CASRPPPPNTEAFF,TGTGCCAGCAGACCACCCCCTCCTAATACTGAAGCTTTCTTT
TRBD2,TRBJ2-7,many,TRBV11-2,CASSTSSGRANYEQYF,TGTGCCAGCAGCACCTCAAGCGGGAGGGCTAACTACGAGCAGTACTTC
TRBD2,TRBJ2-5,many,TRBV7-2,CASSRGTSGQETQYF,TGTGCCAGCAGCCGCGGGACTAGCGGACAAGAGACCCAGTACTTC
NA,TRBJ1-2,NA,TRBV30,CAWTPPRAANYGYTF,TGTGCCTGGACTCCCCCCAGGGCGGCTAACTATGGCTACACCTTC
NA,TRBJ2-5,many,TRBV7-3,CASSLSSPETQYF,TGTGCCAGCAGCCTCTCCTCCCCCGAGACCCAGTACTTC
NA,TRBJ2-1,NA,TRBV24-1,CATSDPQRGNHNEQFF,TGTGCCACCAGTGACCCCCAAAGGGGTAACCACAATGAGCAGTTCTTC
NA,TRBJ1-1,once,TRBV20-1,CSAFRDPGGTEAFF,TGCAGTGCTTTCCGGGACCCAGGAGGCACTGAAGCTTTCTTT
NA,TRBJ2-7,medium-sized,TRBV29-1,CSVSTSILSYEQYF,TGCAGCGTTTCTACTTCAATACTCTCCTACGAGCAGTACTTC
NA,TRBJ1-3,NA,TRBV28,CASTVGWGARRNTIYF,TGTGCCAGCACCGTCGGCTGGGGGGCGCGTCGAAACACCATATATTTT
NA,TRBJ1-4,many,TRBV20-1,CSGKTGGNEKLFF,TGCAGTGGCAAGACAGGCGGAAATGAAAAACTGTTTTTT
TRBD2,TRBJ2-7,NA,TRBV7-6,CASSYGTSGTYEQYF,TGTGCCAGCAGCTACGGGACTAGCGGCACCTACGAGCAGTACTTC
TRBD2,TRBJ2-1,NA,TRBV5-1,CASSQTLAGGRHEQFF,TGCGCCAGCAGCCAAACACTAGCGGGAGGGCGCCATGAGCAGTTCTTC
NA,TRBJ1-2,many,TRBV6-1,CASSVREANYGYTF,TGTGCCAGCAGCGTCAGGGAAGCAAACTATGGCTACACCTTC
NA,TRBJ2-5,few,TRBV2,CASSDGVGRRETQYF,TGTGCCAGCAGTGATGGGGTGGGTCGGCGAGAGACCCAGTACTTC
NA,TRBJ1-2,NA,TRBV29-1,CSVAQIANYGYTF,TGCAGCGTTGCTCAAATAGCTAACTATGGCTACACCTTC
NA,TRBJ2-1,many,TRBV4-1,CASSQGEAALYNEQFF,TGCGCCAGCAGCCAAGGTGAAGCGGCCCTCTACAATGAGCAGTTCTTC
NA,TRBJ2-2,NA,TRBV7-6,CASSLRTDYSGELFF,TGTGCCAGCAGCCTGAGGACGGACTACAGCGGGGAGCTGTTTTTT
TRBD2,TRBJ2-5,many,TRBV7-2,CASSWGLAGALTLKTQYF,TGTGCCAGCAGCTGGGGACTAGCGGGAGCACTTACATTAAAGACCCAGTACTTC
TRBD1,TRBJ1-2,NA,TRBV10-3,CAIRQPGQRDGYTF,TGTGCCATCAGGCAGCCGGGACAGAGGGATGGCTACACCTTC
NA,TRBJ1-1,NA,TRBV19,CASIFGVGEAFF,TGTGCCAGTATCTTCGGGGTAGGTGAAGCTTTCTTT
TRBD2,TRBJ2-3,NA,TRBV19,CVSRLAGVADTQYF,TGTGTCAGTAGACTAGCGGGAGTGGCAGATACGCAGTATTTT
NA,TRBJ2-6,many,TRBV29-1,CSVVYAGGSGANVLTF,TGCAGCGTTGTTTATGCGGGCGGGTCTGGGGCCAACGTCCTGACTTTC
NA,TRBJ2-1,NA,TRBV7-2,CASSLWNEQLF,TGTGCCAGCAGCTTATGGAATGAGCAGTTATTC
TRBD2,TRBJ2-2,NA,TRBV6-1,CASSPREGAGELFF,TGTGCCAGCAGCCCACGGGAGGGGGCCGGGGAGCTGTTTTTT
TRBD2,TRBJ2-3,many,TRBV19,CASSTTSGAGTQYF,TGTGCCAGTAGCACGACTAGCGGGGCTGGGACGCAGTATTTT
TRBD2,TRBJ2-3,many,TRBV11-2,CASSSWTSATDTQYF,TGTGCCAGCAGCTCCTGGACTAGTGCCACAGATACGCAGTATTTT
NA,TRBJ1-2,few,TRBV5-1,CASRPVKGSDGYTF,TGCGCCAGCAGACCTGTTAAGGGGAGTGATGGCTACACCTTC
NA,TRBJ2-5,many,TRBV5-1,CASSLSGGLIETQYF,TGCGCCAGCAGCTTATCCGGGGGCTTGATAGAGACCCAGTACTTC
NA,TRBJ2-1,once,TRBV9,CASQRTDNEQFF,TGTGCCAGCCAACGGACGGACAATGAGCAGTTCTTC
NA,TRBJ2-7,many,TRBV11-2,CASSLDSRGWAQGGYEQYF,TGTGCCAGCAGCTTAGATAGTCGGGGGTGGGCGCAGGGTGGTTACGAGCAGTACTTC
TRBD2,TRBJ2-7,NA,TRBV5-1,CASSTWTSGSYEQYF,TGCGCCAGCAGCACCTGGACTAGCGGCTCCTACGAGCAGTACTTC
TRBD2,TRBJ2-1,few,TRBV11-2,CASSRTSGVYNEQFF,TGTGCCAGCAGCCGAACTAGCGGGGTCTACAATGAGCAGTTCTTC
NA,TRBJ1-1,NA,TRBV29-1,CSGTRDTEASF,TGCAGCGGCACCCGGGACACCGAAGCTTCCTTT
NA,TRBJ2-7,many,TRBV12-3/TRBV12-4,CASTPRRGHEQYF,TGTGCCAGCACCCCCCGGAGGGGCCACGAGCAGTACTTC
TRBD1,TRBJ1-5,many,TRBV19,CASSMGQGVQPQHF,TGTGCCAGTAGTATGGGGCAGGGGGTTCAGCCCCAGCATTTT
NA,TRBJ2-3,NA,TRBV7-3,CASRRTALSTDTQYF,TGTGCCAGCAGGAGGACAGCCCTGAGCACAGATACGCAGTATTTT
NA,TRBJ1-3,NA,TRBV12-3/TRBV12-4,CASAGGGTGNTIYF,TGTGCCAGCGCTGGGGGAGGGACTGGAAACACCATATATTTT
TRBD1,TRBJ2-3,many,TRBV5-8,CASSLAGGRGDTQYF,TGTGCCAGCAGCTTGGCAGGGGGCCGGGGAGATACGCAGTATTTT